The 5 T cell receptor beta chains given below trace back to one sample, sequenced in a study of T cells in Graves' hyperthyroidism and ophthalmopathy. Amplification targeted TCR beta CDR3 regions from RNA transcripts. During a first-round RT-PCR of the TCR CDR3, the HTBI primer set was used. TCRdb re-called the multiplex PCR reads with MiXCR, one entry per CDR3 protein. The sample gives around 300,000 distinct CDR3 sequences, roughly 15% of which show up once; almost 8% is in the top ten. Sequenced input: blood. The receptor source for this set is a woman in her thirties with Graves' hyperthyroidism that later progressed to Graves' ophthalmopathy.

This chain links TRBV13 with TRBJ1-2; D unclear. The CDR3 consists of 11 residues. V was trimmed by 5 bases and J by 4 bases, leaving 5 bases between them. Germline V gene data show CDR1 as PRHDT and CDR2 as FYEKMQ (reference sequence). DNA for the CDR3: TGTGCCAGCAGCAACTTCTATGGCTACACCTTC. Translation: CASSNFYGYTF.

In this sample, this clonotype turned up many times. The chain links TRBV6-2 or TRBV6-3 to TRBJ2-1, with TRBD2 matching 7 bases. This CDR3 contains 14 residues. The J segment lost 1 base and the V segment lost 8 bases, leaving 5 bases of the junction unmatched. Germline CDR1 is MNHEY and CDR2 is SVGEGT. CDR3 sequence: CASGGSISYNEQFF. In DNA, the CDR3 is TGTGCCAGCGGCGGGAGTATTTCCTACAATGAGCAGTTCTTC.

This clonotype was seen at least ten times. This CDR3 reads CASSYTNNEQFF. Written as DNA, the CDR3 is TGTGCCAGCAGCTACACTAACAATGAGCAGTTCTTC. This chain links TRBV7-2 with TRBJ2-1; no firm D call. Germline CDR1 is SGHTA and CDR2 is FQGNSA. V shed 4 bases and J shed 5 bases, with 6 bases lying between them. The CDR3 has 12 amino acids.

Turning to this clonotype: Given a much more abundant clone one base away, this may be a read error. This chain links TRBV7-2 with TRBJ2-2, with D tentatively TRBD1 or TRBD2 (5 bases each). Germline CDR1 reads SGHTA; CDR2 reads FQGNSA. The CDR3 sequence is 15 residues long. The V end lost 6 bases, the J end lost 0 bases, and 11 bases lay between the germline ends. CDR3 in amino acids: CASRPGASNTGELFF. DNA for the CDR3: TGTGCCAGCAGGCCCGGGGCATCGAACACCGGGGAGCTGTTTTTT. The full variable domain, in which reference TRBV7-2 and TRBJ2-2 provide the parts outside the CDR3, is GAGVSQSPSNKVTEKGKDVELRCDPISGHTALYWYRQSLGQGLEFLIYFQGNSAPDKSGLPSDRFSAERTGGSVSTLTIQRTQQEDSAVYLCASRPGASNTGELFFGEGSRLTVL.

This clonotype has a handful of counts. This may be a read error: a much more frequent sequence differs by one nucleotide. The chain combines TRBV6-1 with TRBJ2-7; D is perhaps TRBD1 (5 bases). The CDR3 contains 12 residues. V was trimmed by 6 bases and J by 6 bases, leaving 12 bases between them. CDR1 and CDR2 from the germline V gene are MNHNS and SASEGT. The CDR3 region is CASRTHDSEQYF. The CDR3 DNA reads TGTGCCAGCAGAACACACGACAGCGAGCAGTACTTC.